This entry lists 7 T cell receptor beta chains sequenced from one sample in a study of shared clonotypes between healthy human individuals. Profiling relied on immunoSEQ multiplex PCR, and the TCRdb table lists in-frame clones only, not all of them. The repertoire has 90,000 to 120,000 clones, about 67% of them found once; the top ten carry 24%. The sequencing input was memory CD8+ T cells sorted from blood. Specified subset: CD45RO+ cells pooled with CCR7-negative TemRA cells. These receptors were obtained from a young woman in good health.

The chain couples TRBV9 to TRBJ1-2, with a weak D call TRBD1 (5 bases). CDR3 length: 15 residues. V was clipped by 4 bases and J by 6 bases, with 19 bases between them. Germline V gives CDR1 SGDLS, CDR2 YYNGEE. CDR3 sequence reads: CASSPGGAGGNGYTF. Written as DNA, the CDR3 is TGTGCCAGCAGCCCAGGCGGGGCCGGGGGTAATGGCTACACCTTC.

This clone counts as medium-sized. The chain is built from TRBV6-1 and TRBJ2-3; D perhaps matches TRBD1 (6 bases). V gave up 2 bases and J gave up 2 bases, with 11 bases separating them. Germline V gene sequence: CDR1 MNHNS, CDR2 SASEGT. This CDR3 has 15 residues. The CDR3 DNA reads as TGTGCCAGCAGTGAATATGGGGGCACCACAGATACGCAGTATTTT. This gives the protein CASSEYGGTTDTQYF.

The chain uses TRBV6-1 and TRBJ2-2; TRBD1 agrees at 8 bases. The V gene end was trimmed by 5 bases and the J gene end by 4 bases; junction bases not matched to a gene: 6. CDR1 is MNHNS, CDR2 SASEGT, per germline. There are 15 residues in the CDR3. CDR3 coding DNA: TGTGCCAGCAGTATCGGACAGGGCGGCACCGGGGAGCTGTTTTTT. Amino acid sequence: CASSIGQGGTGELFF.

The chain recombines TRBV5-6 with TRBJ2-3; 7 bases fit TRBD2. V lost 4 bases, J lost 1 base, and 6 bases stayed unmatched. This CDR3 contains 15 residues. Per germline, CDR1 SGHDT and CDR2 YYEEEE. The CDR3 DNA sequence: TGTGCCAGCAGCACCCCACTAGCGCGCACAGATACGCAGTATTTT. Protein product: CASSTPLARTDTQYF.

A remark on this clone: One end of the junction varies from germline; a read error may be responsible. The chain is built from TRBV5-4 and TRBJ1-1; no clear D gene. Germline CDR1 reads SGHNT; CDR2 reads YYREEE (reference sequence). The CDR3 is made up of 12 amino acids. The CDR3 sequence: CASSSGGPEAFF. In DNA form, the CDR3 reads TGTGCCAGCAGCTCGGGTGGACCTGAGGCTTTCTTT.

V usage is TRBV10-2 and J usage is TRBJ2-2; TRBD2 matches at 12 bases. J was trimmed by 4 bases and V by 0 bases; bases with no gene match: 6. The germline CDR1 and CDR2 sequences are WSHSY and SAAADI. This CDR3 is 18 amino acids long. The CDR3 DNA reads TGCGCCAGCAGTGAGTCGAAGGGACTAGCGGGTCCCACCGGGGAGCTGTTTTTT. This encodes CASSESKGLAGPTGELFF.

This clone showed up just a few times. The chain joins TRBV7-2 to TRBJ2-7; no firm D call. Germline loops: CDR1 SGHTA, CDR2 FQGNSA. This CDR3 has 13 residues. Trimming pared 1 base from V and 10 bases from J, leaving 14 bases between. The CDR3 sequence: CASSLEVNSFQYF. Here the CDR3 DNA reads TGTGCCAGCAGCTTAGAGGTTAATAGCTTTCAGTACTTC.